The 25 T cell receptor beta chains in this list originate from one sample, sequenced in a study of T and B cells in COVID-19 patients. TRB rearrangements were amplified by multiplex PCR with BIOMED2 TRB-A/B primers. TCRdb re-called the multiplex PCR reads through MiXCR, storing one row per CDR3 protein. The sample lists 10,000 or so distinct CDR3 sequences; over 25% were seen once. Blood genomic DNA input for TRB amplification was roughly 230-550 ng. The material sequenced was blood. These TCRs come from a human donor with active COVID-19.

The rearrangement links TRBV12-3 or TRBV12-4 to TRBJ2-1; no reliable D call. Trimming cost V 3 bases and J 14 bases, with 17 bases left between them. This CDR3 spans 13 amino acids. For the CDR3, the DNA is TGTGCCAGCAGTTTGAGTCCCTCTGCCCTGGAGTTCTTC. Protein product: CASSLSPSALEFF.

By share, this clonotype ranks as medium-sized. The rearrangement links TRBV29-1 to TRBJ1-2, with 9 positions matching TRBD1. CDR1 is SQVTM, CDR2 ANQGSEA, per germline. The CDR3 runs to 13 residues. The V segment lost 3 bases and the J segment 4 bases; nucleotides outside the gene matches: 3. The CDR3 sequence: CSVEGQGSYGYTF. DNA of the CDR3: TGCAGCGTTGAGGGACAGGGTTCCTATGGCTACACCTTC.

In nucleotides, the CDR3 is TGTGCCAGCAACAACAGGTACCAAGAGACCCAGTACTTC. Encoded protein: CASNNRYQETQYF. This chain joins TRBV6-1 and TRBJ2-5, with D maybe TRBD1 (5 bases). V was pared by 7 bases and J by 0 bases, with 9 bases between. Germline CDR1 reads MNHNS; CDR2 reads SASEGT. The CDR3 is 13 residues long.

The chain carries TRBV18 and TRBJ1-1; TRBD1 might be the D (6 bases). The CDR3 runs to 14 residues. V was trimmed by 5 bases and J by 2 bases, leaving 12 bases between them. Per the germline V gene, CDR1 is KGHSH and CDR2 is LQKENI. CDR3 amino acids: CASSSRTANTEAFF. DNA of the CDR3: TGTGCCAGCTCATCAAGGACAGCAAACACTGAAGCTTTCTTT.

By share, this clonotype ranks as medium-sized (0.01 to 0.1%). The chain is built from TRBV19 and TRBJ2-7; D is uncertain. Germline V gene data show CDR1 as LNHDA and CDR2 as SQIVND (reference sequence). This CDR3 has 14 residues. The V end lost 3 bases, the J end lost 4 bases, and 13 bases lay between the germline ends. DNA of the CDR3: TGTGCCAGTAGTATCTTTTTTGGGGTTTACGAGCAGTACTTC. Its protein is CASSIFFGVYEQYF.

In this sample, this clonotype is medium-sized. The CDR3 loop reads CASSRSTGEQYF. Here the CDR3 DNA reads TGTGCCAGCAGCCGGTCAACGGGGGAGCAGTACTTC. The chain is built from TRBV5-4 and TRBJ2-7; TRBD2 is a possible D gene (5 bases). This CDR3 has 12 residues. Germline assignment: CDR1 SGHNT and CDR2 YYREEE (reference sequence). V was cut by 4 bases and J by 7 bases, with 12 bases left in between.

This chain uses TRBV6-5 with TRBJ1-5, with 7 bases lining up with TRBD1. V lost 5 bases and J lost 6; bases outside the gene matches: 7. This CDR3 region has 14 residues. Germline CDR1 and CDR2: MNHEY and SVGAGI. CDR3 in DNA: TGTGCCAGCAGTCGAACAGGGACAGCTCAGCCCCAGCATTTT. Amino acids: CASSRTGTAQPQHF.

This clonotype has only a few counts. The chain combines TRBV10-3 with TRBJ2-1, with 7 bases fitting TRBD1. The V segment lost 10 bases and the J segment 0 bases; nucleotides outside the gene matches: 6. In germline, CDR1 is ENHRY, CDR2 SYGVKD. This CDR3 is built from 14 residues. CDR3 DNA sequence: TGTGCCAGCCAAGGGGACAGCTCCTACAATGAGCAGTTCTTC. Protein product: CASQGDSSYNEQFF.

The chain is built from TRBV6-5 and TRBJ2-7; D assignment may be TRBD1 or TRBD2 (5 bases each). Germline V gene sequence: CDR1 MNHEY, CDR2 SVGAGI. The CDR3 extends over 14 amino acids. Trimming cost V 7 bases and J 3 bases, with 16 bases left between them. CDR3 DNA sequence: TGTGCCAGCACTGAGGAAGGGGAGAGCTACGAGCAGTACTTC. Translating gives CASTEEGESYEQYF.

This clonotype is classed as medium-sized. The chain links TRBV29-1 to TRBJ2-3; possible D gene TRBD1, 6 bases. The CDR3 loop spans 14 amino acids. Germline V CDR1 and CDR2: SQVTM, ANQGSEA. Between the trimmed V and J ends, which lost 8 bases and 5 bases, there was a span of 20 bases. CDR3 DNA sequence: TGCAGCCAGGGGCTAGGGGCAGTCCTAGATACGCAGTATTTT. Amino acid sequence: CSQGLGAVLDTQYF.

This clonotype rates as medium-sized (0.01 to 0.1%). This rearrangement joins TRBV30 to TRBJ2-5; unclear D gene. V gave up 0 bases and J gave up 5 bases, with 10 bases separating them. CDR3 length equals 13 residues. CDR1 GTSNPN and CDR2 SVGIG come from the germline V gene (reference sequence). The CDR3 DNA is TGTGCCTGGAGTGTAGTCGAGAGGGAGACCCAGTACTTC. It codes for CAWSVVERETQYF.

This clonotype appeared a few times. The V gene is TRBV27, the J gene TRBJ1-5; D not certain. The CDR3 is 13 residues long. The germline V gene encodes CDR1 MNHEY and CDR2 SMNVEV (reference sequence). Trimming cost V 6 bases and J 0 bases, with 6 bases left between them. The CDR3 nucleotides read TGTGCCAGCAGGGACGATAGCAATCAGCCCCAGCATTTT. Residues: CASRDDSNQPQHF.

V usage is TRBV6-5 and J usage is TRBJ1-1; 9 bases match TRBD1. This CDR3 comprises 15 residues. Losses at the gene ends were 4 bases for V and 2 bases for J; bases not matched to a gene: 5. Germline CDR1 reads MNHEY; CDR2 reads SVGAGI. CDR3: CASSFRQGGNTEAFF. CDR3 coding DNA: TGTGCCAGCAGTTTTAGACAGGGGGGTAACACTGAAGCTTTCTTT.

V and J are TRBV27 and TRBJ1-5, with D possibly being TRBD1 (6 bases). The CDR3 is made up of 16 amino acids. V lost 5 bases to trimming and J lost 7 bases, with 21 bases between them. Germline V gene data show CDR1 as MNHEY and CDR2 as SMNVEV (reference sequence). This CDR3 reads CASSPNRDTGGQPQHF. CDR3 DNA: TGTGCCAGCAGTCCCAACCGGGACACAGGTGGACAGCCCCAGCATTTT.

CDR3 bases: TGTGCCAGCAGCTTAATACCTGGCAATCAGCCCCAGCATTTT. Its protein is CASSLIPGNQPQHF. V is TRBV5-5 and J is TRBJ1-5; D not certain. Germline V CDR1 and CDR2: SGHKS, YYEKEE (reference sequence). This CDR3 is built from 14 residues. V was trimmed by 2 bases and J by 2 bases, leaving 8 bases between them.

By frequency in the sample, this clonotype is medium-sized. The V and J genes are TRBV12-3 or TRBV12-4 and TRBJ2-3; a weak D match, TRBD2 (5 bases). Trimming left V 4 bases short and J 9 bases short, with 11 bases between. The CDR3 has 12 residues. The CDR3 loop is CASSSVLGTQYF. CDR3 sequence (DNA): TGTGCCAGCAGTTCAGTACTAGGGACGCAGTATTTT.

By share of the sample, this clonotype is medium-sized. The genes are TRBV29-1 and TRBJ2-3; no reliable D call. V was cut by 4 bases and J by 1 base, with 6 bases left in between. The V gene's germline CDR1 is SQVTM and CDR2 ANQGSEA. This CDR3 comprises 12 residues. CDR3: CSVVMGTDTQYF. The CDR3 bases are TGCAGCGTTGTGATGGGCACAGATACGCAGTATTTT.

This clonotype is labeled medium-sized (0.01 to 0.1%). The rearrangement uses TRBV6-2 or TRBV6-3 and TRBJ2-6; TRBD1 agrees at 7 bases. Losses at the gene ends were 6 bases for V and 1 base for J; bases not matched to a gene: 3. Per the germline V gene, CDR1 is MNHEY and CDR2 is SVGEGT. This CDR3 region has 15 residues. This CDR3 is CASRSGGSGANVLTF. Here the CDR3 DNA reads TGTGCCAGCAGGTCAGGGGGATCTGGGGCCAACGTCCTGACTTTC.

In nucleotides, the CDR3 is TGTGCCACCAGCAAAAACGCCGGGACAAACTACGAGCAGTACTTC. Translation: CATSKNAGTNYEQYF. V gene TRBV15 combines with J gene TRBJ2-7, with D perhaps matching TRBD1 (6 bases). Germline V gene sequence: CDR1 LNHNV, CDR2 YYDKDF (reference sequence). Between the trimmed V and J ends, which lost 4 bases and 3 bases, there was a span of 16 bases. This CDR3 is 15 amino acids long. The full variable domain, rest sourced from reference TRBV15 and TRBJ2-7, is DAMVIQNPRYQVTQFGKPVTLSCSQTLNHNVMYWYQQKSSQAPKLLFHYYDKDFNNEADTPDNFQSRRPNTSFCFLDIRSPGLGDTAMYLCATSKNAGTNYEQYFGPGTRLTVT.

The chain couples TRBV6-5 to TRBJ1-5; D is perhaps TRBD1 (6 bases). CDR3 size: 15 residues. V dropped 4 bases and J dropped 2 bases, with 12 bases sitting between them. Germline loops: CDR1 MNHEY, CDR2 SVGAGI. This CDR3 is CASSFAGVGNQPQHF. CDR3 nucleotides: TGTGCCAGCAGTTTTGCAGGGGTTGGCAATCAGCCCCAGCATTTT.

The rearrangement links TRBV7-2 to TRBJ1-4, with a possible D match to TRBD1 (5 bases). This CDR3 spans 14 amino acids. Germline CDR1 reads SGHTA; CDR2 reads FQGNSA. V was trimmed by 5 bases and J by 6 bases, leaving 13 bases between them. Written as DNA, the CDR3 is TGTGCCAGCAGCCCACGGGCGGGGGATGAAAAACTGTTTTTT. The encoded protein is CASSPRAGDEKLFF.

To note about this clonotype: It may be a read error: a sequence one base away is much more abundant. The chain combines TRBV29-1 with TRBJ1-3; D is possibly TRBD1 (5 bases). The CDR3 consists of 17 residues. Trimming took off 6 bases at V and 4 bases at J, with 25 bases between the two ends. CDR1 is SQVTM and CDR2 is ANQGSEA in the germline V gene. The CDR3 nucleotides read TGCAGCGTAACCGAACCCGGGGCAGCCGCTCTGGGAAACACCATATATTTT. It specifies CSVTEPGAAALGNTIYF. The full variable domain, in which reference TRBV29-1 and TRBJ1-3 provide the parts outside the CDR3, is SAVISQKPSRDICQRGTSLTIQCQVDSQVTMMFWYRQQPGQSLTLIATANQGSEATYESGFVIDKFPISRPNLTFSTLTVSNMSPEDSSIYLCSVTEPGAAALGNTIYFGEGSWLTVV.

This clonotype is medium-sized (0.01 to 0.1%) within its sample. V usage is TRBV29-1 and J usage is TRBJ2-5; D could derive from TRBD1 or TRBD2 (6 bases each). Per germline, CDR1 SQVTM and CDR2 ANQGSEA. CDR3 length: 12 amino acids. Trimming took off 5 bases at V and 7 bases at J, with 14 bases between the two ends. The CDR3 protein is CSVRSQGGTQYF. The CDR3 region has the DNA TGCAGCGTTCGGTCACAGGGAGGGACCCAGTACTTC.

The V and J genes are TRBV5-4 and TRBJ2-3; no definite D call. The ends were cut back, 4 bases at V and 0 bases at J, with 12 bases in the middle. The CDR3 is 15 amino acids. The germline V gene has CDR1 SGHNT and CDR2 YYREEE (reference sequence). The CDR3 nucleotides are TGTGCCAGCAGCCCAGTCACCGCTAGCACAGATACGCAGTATTTT. This translates into CASSPVTASTDTQYF.

The chain links TRBV7-2 to TRBJ2-3, with 14 bases identical to TRBD2. This CDR3 spans 17 amino acids. In germline, CDR1 is SGHTA, CDR2 FQGNSA. Trimming took 4 bases from V and 3 from J; bases not matched to a gene: 6. The CDR3 DNA is TGTGCCAGCAGCTCGCTCAGGACTAGCGGGGGGACAGATACGCAGTATTTT. The encoded protein is CASSSLRTSGGTDTQYF.